This T cell receptor (beta chain) was found in a study of immune evolution from preneoplasia to lung adenocarcinoma. Profiling relied on immunoSEQ multiplex PCR, and the TCRdb table lists in-frame clones only, not all of them. Among just over 6,000 clones, about four fifths were seen once, and the ten largest hold over 6%. Sequencing was carried out using FFPE adjacent normal lung tissue. This receptor was identified in a donor older than 65 with lung adenocarcinoma.

CDR3 protein: CAISESRANEQFF. The CDR3 DNA reads TGTGCCATCAGTGAGTCAAGGGCCAATGAGCAGTTCTTC. The genes are TRBV10-3 and TRBJ2-1, with unresolved D. The CDR3 length is 13 residues. Germline loops: CDR1 ENHRY, CDR2 SYGVKD. V gave up 0 bases and J gave up 6 bases, with 6 bases separating them.